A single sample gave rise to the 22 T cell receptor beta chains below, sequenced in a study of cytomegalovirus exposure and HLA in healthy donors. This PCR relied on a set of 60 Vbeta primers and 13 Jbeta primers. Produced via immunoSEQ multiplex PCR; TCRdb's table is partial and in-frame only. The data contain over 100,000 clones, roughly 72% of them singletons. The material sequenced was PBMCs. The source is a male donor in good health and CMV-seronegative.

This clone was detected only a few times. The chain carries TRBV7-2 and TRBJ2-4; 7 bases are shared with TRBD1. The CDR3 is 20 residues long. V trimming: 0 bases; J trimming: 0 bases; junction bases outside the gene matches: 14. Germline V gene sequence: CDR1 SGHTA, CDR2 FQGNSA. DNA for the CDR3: TGTGCCAGCAGCTTAGCGCTCGAGACAGGGATCCGTAAAGCCAAAAACATTCAGTACTTC. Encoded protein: CASSLALETGIRKAKNIQYF.

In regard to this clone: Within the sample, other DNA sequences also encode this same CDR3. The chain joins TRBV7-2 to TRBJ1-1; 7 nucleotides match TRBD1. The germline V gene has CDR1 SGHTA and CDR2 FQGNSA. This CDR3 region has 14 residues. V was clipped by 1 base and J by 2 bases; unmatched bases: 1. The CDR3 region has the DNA TGTGCCAGCAGCTTAGGACAGGGAAACACTGAAGCTTTCTTT. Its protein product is CASSLGQGNTEAFF.

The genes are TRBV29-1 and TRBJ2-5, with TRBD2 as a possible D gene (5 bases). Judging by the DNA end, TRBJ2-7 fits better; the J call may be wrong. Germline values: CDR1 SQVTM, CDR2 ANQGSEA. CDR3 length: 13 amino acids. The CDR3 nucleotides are TGCAGCGTTGAAGATCGACTAACCTACGAGCAGTACTTC. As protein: CSVEDRLTYEQYF.

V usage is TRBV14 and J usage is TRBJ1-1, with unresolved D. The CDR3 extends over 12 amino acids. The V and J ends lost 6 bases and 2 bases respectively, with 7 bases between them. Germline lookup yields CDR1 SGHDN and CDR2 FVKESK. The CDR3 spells CASSRRNTEAFF. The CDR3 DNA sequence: TGTGCCAGCAGTCGCAGAAACACTGAAGCTTTCTTT.

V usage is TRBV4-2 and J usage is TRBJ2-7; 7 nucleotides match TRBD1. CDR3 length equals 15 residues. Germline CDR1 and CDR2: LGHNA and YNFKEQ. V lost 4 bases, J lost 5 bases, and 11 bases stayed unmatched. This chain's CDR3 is CASSLAPGTVDEQYF. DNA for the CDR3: TGTGCCAGCAGCCTCGCCCCCGGGACAGTCGACGAGCAGTACTTC.

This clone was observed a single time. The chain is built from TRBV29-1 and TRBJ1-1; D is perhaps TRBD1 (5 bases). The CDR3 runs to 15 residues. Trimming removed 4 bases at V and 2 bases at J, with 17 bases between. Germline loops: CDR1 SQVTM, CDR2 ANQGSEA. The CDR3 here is CSVAGGARDNTEAFF. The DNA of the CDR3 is TGCAGCGTTGCCGGGGGAGCCCGTGATAACACTGAAGCTTTCTTT.

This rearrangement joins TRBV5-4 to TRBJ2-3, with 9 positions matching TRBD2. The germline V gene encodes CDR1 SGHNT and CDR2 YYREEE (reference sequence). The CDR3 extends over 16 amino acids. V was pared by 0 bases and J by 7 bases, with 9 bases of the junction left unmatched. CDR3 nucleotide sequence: TGTGCCAGCAGCTTGGGGGCCAGCGGGGGGTCCTATACGCAGTATTTT. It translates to CASSLGASGGSYTQYF.

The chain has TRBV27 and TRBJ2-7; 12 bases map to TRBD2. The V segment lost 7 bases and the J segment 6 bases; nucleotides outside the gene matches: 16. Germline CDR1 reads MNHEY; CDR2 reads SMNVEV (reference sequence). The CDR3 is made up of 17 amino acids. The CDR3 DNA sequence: TGTGCCAGCACTACCCAGCCCCTAGCGGGAGGGAATGGCGAGCAGTACTTC. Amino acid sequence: CASTTQPLAGGNGEQYF.

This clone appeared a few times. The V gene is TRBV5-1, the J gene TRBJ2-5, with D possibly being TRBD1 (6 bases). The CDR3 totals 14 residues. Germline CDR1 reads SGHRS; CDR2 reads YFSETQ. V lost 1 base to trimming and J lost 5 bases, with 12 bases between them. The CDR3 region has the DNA TGCGCCAGCAGCTTGTTGGGACAAGCGGAGACCCAGTACTTC. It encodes CASSLLGQAETQYF.

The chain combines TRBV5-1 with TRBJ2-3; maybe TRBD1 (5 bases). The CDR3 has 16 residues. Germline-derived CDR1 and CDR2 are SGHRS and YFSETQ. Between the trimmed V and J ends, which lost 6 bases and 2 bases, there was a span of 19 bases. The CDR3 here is CASKVRDSSLTDTQYF. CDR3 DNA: TGCGCCAGCAAAGTCCGAGACAGCAGCCTCACAGATACGCAGTATTTT.

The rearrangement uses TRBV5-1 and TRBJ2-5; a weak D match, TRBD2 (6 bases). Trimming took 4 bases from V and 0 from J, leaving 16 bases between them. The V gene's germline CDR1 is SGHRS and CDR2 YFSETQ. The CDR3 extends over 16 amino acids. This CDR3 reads CASSKRAAGNQETQYF. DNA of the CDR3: TGCGCCAGCAGCAAGCGTGCGGCGGGGAACCAAGAGACCCAGTACTTC.

The CDR3 here is CASSLPWTSGVKTDTQYF. The CDR3 DNA follows: TGTGCCAGCAGCTTACCTTGGACTAGCGGGGTGAAGACAGATACGCAGTATTTT. This chain uses TRBV7-9 with TRBJ2-3, with 12 bases matching TRBD2. Germline trimming cut 2 bases from V and 3 bases from J; bases unmatched to any gene: 9. The CDR3 has 18 residues. The V gene's germline CDR1 is SEHNR and CDR2 FQNEAQ (reference sequence).

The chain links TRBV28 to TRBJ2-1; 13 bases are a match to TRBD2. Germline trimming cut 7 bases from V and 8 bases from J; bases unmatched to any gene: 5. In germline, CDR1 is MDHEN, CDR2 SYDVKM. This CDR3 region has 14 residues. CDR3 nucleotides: TGTGCCAGCACCGGACTAGCGGGAGTGCATGAGCAGTTCTTC. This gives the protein CASTGLAGVHEQFF.

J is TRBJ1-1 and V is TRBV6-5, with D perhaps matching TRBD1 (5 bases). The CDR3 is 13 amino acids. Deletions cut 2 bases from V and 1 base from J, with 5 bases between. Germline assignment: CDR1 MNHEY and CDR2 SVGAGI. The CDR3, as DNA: TGTGCCAGCAGTTACAGGGGGAACACTGAAGCTTTCTTT. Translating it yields CASSYRGNTEAFF.

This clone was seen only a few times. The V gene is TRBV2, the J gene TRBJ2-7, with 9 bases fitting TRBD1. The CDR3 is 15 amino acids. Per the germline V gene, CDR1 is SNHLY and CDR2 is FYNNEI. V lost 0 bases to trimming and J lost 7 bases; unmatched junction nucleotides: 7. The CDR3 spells CASSEADGQGREQYF. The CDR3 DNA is TGTGCCAGCAGTGAAGCCGATGGACAGGGGCGTGAGCAGTACTTC.

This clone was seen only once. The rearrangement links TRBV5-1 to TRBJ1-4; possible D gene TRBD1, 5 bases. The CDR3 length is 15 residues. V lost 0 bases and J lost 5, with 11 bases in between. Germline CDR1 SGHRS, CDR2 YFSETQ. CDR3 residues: CASSLVGAENEKLFF. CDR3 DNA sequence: TGCGCCAGCAGCTTGGTTGGGGCCGAGAATGAAAAACTGTTTTTT.

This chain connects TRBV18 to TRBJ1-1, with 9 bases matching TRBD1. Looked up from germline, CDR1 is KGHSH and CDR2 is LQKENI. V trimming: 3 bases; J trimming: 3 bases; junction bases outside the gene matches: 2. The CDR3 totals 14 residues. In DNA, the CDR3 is TGTGCCAGCTCACCTGACAGGGGGGACACTGAAGCTTTCTTT. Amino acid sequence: CASSPDRGDTEAFF.

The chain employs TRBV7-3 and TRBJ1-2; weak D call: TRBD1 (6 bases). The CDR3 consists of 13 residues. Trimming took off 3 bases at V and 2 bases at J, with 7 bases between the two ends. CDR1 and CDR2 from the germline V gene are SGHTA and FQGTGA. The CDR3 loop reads CASSFDRNYGYTF. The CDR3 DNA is TGTGCCAGCAGCTTCGACAGGAACTATGGCTACACCTTC.

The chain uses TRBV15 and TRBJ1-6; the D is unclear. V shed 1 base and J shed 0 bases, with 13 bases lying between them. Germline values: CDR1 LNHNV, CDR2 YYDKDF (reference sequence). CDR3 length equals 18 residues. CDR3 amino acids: CATSRAGEWSSYNSPLHF. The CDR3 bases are TGTGCCACCAGCAGAGCTGGGGAGTGGAGCTCCTATAATTCACCCCTCCACTTT. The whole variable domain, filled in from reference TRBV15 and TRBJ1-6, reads DAMVIQNPRYQVTQFGKPVTLSCSQTLNHNVMYWYQQKSSQAPKLLFHYYDKDFNNEADTPDNFQSRRPNTSFCFLDIRSPGLGDTAMYLCATSRAGEWSSYNSPLHFGNGTRLTVT.

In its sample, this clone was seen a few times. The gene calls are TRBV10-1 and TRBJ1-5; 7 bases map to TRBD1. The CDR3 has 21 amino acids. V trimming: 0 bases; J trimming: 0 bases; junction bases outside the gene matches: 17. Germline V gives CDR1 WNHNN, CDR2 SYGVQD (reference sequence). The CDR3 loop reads CASSESSVRGVGGYSNQPQHF. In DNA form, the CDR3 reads TGCGCCAGCAGTGAGTCGTCTGTCAGGGGGGTGGGGGGTTATAGCAATCAGCCCCAGCATTTT.

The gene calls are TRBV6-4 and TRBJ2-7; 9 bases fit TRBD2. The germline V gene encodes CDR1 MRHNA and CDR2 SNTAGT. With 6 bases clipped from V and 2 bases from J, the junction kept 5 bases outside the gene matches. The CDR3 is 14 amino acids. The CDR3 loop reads CASSPTSGPYEQYF. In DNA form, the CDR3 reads TGTGCCAGCAGCCCGACTAGCGGCCCCTACGAGCAGTACTTC.

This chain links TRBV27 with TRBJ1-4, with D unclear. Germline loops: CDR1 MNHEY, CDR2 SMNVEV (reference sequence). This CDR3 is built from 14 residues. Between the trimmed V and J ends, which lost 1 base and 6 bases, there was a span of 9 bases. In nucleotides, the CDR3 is TGTGCCAGCAGTTTATACGGTCCTGATGAAAAACTGTTTTTT. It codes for CASSLYGPDEKLFF.